The clone carrying this TCR beta chain appeared a single time. This sample is drawn from a study of blood T cell repertoires in COVID-19. Study as a whole: Specimens from acute and convalescent COVID-19 originated in the United States, Italy and Spain. The cDNA or gDNA used as material had been derived from T cells, B-cell-depleted T cells, or PBMCs.

Per the authors' pipeline: The authors estimated nucleated cell counts from reference gene primer amplification. Assay: immunoSEQ multiplex PCR; the TCRdb copy retains only in-frame clones and omits some. The D gene and trimming were derived from the DNA, and the V and J assignments and clone size from that table. The table shows hundreds of thousands of clones, with approximately 86% occurring only once. Germline lookup yields CDR1 SGHKS and CDR2 YYEKEE (reference sequence). This CDR3 spans 14 amino acids. V gave up 4 bases and J gave up 4 bases, with 13 bases separating them. The receptor was isolated from a man younger than 35 with active or convalescent COVID-19. The sequencing sample was made of peripheral blood. The chain has TRBV5-5 and TRBJ2-3; D is ambiguous. For the CDR3, the DNA is TGTGCCAGCAGCGCGTTTTATGGTTCAGATACGCAGTATTTT. This sequence encodes CASSAFYGSDTQYF.